This note documents a single T cell receptor beta chain sequence. Antigen: not known. Samples each yielded cDNA through eight separate reactions. For each CDR3 protein, TCRdb gives one entry from its re-call of the 5' RACE reads, without DNA. This sample carries some 450,000 distinct CDR3 sequences, with 2% to 2.5% going to the ten biggest clones. The sample is drawn from a study of monozygotic twins with inflammatory bowel disease. Study results and caveats: The data gave no support to a single strong IBD-associated signal or clonotype. Whereas healthy co-twins had higher TCRbeta diversity (inverse Simpson), IBD patients had lower diversity.

What was sequenced was blood. This clonotype originated in a human donor with ulcerative colitis or Crohn's disease, or a healthy co-twin of an affected twin (not recorded which).

CDR3 in amino acids: CAISEFGSTGELFF. The V gene is TRBV10-3, the J gene TRBJ2-2. CDR3 length: 14 amino acids. CDR1 and CDR2 (germline): ENHRY, SYGVKD.